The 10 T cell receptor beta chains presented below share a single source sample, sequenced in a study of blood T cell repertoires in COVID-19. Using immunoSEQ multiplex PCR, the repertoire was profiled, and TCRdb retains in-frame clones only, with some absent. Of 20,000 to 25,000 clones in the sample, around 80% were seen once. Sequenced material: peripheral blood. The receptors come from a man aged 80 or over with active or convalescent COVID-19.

Here the CDR3 reads CASSIQYTTDTQYF. CDR3 nucleotides: TGTGCCAGTAGTATACAGTATACCACAGATACGCAGTATTTT. The chain recombines TRBV19 with TRBJ2-3; no reliable D call. This CDR3 region has 14 residues. Germline CDR1 and CDR2: LNHDA and SQIVND (reference sequence). The V end was cut by 2 bases, the J end by 2 bases, with 8 bases between.

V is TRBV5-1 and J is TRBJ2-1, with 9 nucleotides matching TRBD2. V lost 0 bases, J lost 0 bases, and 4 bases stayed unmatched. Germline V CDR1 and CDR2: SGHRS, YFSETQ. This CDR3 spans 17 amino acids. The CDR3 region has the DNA TGCGCCAGCAGCTTGGGGGTTAGCGGGAGCTCCTACAATGAGCAGTTCTTC. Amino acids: CASSLGVSGSSYNEQFF.

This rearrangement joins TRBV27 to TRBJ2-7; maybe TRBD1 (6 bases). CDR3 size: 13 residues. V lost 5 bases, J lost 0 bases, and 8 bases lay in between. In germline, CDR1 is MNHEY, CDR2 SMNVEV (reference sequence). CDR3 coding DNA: TGTGCCAGCAGTACAGGGAGCTCCTACGAGCAGTACTTC. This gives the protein CASSTGSSYEQYF.

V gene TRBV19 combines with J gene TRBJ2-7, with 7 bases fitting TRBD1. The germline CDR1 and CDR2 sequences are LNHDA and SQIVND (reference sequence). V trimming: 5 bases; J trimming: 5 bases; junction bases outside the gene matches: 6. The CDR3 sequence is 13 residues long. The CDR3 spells CASSLQGNHEQYF. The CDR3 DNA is TGTGCCAGTAGTTTACAGGGGAATCACGAGCAGTACTTC.

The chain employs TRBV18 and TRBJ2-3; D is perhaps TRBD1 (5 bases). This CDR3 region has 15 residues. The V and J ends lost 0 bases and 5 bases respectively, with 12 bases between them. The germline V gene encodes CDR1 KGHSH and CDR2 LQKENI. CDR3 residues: CASSPPGPTRDTQYF. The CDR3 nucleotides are TGTGCCAGCTCACCACCGGGGCCGACGAGAGATACGCAGTATTTT. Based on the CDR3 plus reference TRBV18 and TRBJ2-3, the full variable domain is NAGVMQNPRHLVRRRGQEARLRCSPMKGHSHVYWYRQLPEEGLKFMVYLQKENIIDESGMPKERFSAEFPKEGPSILRIQQVVRGDSAAYFCASSPPGPTRDTQYFGPGTRLTVL.

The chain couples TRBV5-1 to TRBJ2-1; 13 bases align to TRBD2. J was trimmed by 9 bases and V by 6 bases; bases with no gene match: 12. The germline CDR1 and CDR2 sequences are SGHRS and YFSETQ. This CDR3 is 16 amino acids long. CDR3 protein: CASNFRGTSGAGEQFF. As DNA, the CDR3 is TGCGCCAGCAACTTTAGGGGGACTAGCGGGGCGGGTGAGCAGTTCTTC. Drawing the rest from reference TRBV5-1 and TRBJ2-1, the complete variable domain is KAGVTQTPRYLIKTRGQQVTLSCSPISGHRSVSWYQQTPGQGLQFLFEYFSETQRNKGNFPGRFSGRQFSNSRSEMNVSTLELGDSALYLCASNFRGTSGAGEQFFGPGTRLTVL.

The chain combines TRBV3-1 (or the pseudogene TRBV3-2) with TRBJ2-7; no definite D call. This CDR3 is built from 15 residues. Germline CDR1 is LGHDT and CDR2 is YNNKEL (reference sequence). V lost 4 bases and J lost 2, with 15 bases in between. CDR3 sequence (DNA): TGTGCCAGCAGCCCGACCCACTACGATGCCTACGAGCAGTACTTC. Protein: CASSPTHYDAYEQYF.

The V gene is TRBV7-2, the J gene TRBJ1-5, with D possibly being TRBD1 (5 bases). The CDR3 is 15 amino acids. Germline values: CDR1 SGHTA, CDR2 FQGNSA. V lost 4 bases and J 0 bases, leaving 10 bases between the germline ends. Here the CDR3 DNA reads TGTGCCAGCAGCTCGACGACAGTTAGCAATCAGCCCCAGCATTTT. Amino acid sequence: CASSSTTVSNQPQHF. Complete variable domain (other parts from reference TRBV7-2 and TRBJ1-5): GAGVSQSPSNKVTEKGKDVELRCDPISGHTALYWYRQSLGQGLEFLIYFQGNSAPDKSGLPSDRFSAERTGGSVSTLTIQRTQQEDSAVYLCASSSTTVSNQPQHFGDGTRLSIL.

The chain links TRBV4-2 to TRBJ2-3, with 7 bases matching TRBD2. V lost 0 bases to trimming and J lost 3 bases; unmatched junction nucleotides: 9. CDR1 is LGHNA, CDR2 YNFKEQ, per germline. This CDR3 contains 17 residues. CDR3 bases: TGTGCCAGCAGCCAAGATCGGGGGAGGGCCGAAACAGATACGCAGTATTTT. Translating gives CASSQDRGRAETDTQYF.

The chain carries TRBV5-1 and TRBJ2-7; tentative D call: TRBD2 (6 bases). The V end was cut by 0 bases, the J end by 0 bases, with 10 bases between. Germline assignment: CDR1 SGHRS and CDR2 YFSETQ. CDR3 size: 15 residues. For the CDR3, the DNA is TGCGCCAGCAGCTTGGCGGCGGGGAGCTCCTACGAGCAGTACTTC. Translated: CASSLAAGSSYEQYF.